This TCR beta chain was observed in a study of cytomegalovirus exposure and HLA in healthy donors. J gave up 10 bases and V 7 bases, and 11 bases lay outside the gene matches. The CDR3 extends over 13 amino acids. CDR1 SGHTA and CDR2 FQGNSA come from the germline V gene. The protocol was immunoSEQ multiplex PCR, while the TCRdb copy is restricted to in-frame clones and leaves out a portion. The sample carries roughly 220,000 clones, 65% to 85% recorded once. A single count supports this clone. J is TRBJ2-5 and V is TRBV7-2; 8 bases fit TRBD1. Sequencing was performed on PBMCs. The TCR was taken from a woman in her thirties in good health and CMV-seropositive. CDR3 loop: CASIPGQGRRQYF. The CDR3, as DNA: TGTGCCAGCATCCCAGGACAGGGCCGACGCCAGTACTTC.